These 28 T cell receptor beta chains share one sample of origin, sequenced in a study of cytomegalovirus exposure and HLA in healthy donors. PCR amplification relied on 60 Vbeta primers (plus 13 Jbeta primers). TCRdb keeps only in-frame clones here, not all; method: immunoSEQ multiplex PCR. This sample has 75,000 to 90,000 clones, with around four fifths found just once. Sequencing was done on a sample of PBMCs. The receptors were sampled from a woman aged 40-49 years in good health and CMV-seropositive.

V gene TRBV5-4 combines with J gene TRBJ2-7; 9 nucleotides match TRBD1. The V gene's germline CDR1 is SGHNT and CDR2 YYREEE (reference sequence). The CDR3 extends over 15 amino acids. Trimming at V came to 4 bases and at J to 1 base, leaving 6 bases not matched to a gene. The CDR3 spells CASSASGTGSYEQYF. The CDR3 DNA reads TGTGCCAGCAGCGCATCCGGGACAGGGTCCTACGAGCAGTACTTC.

This clone was seen only once. The chain carries TRBV21-1 and TRBJ2-2; TRBD1 reflects the table's D call only, with no check against the DNA. TRBV21-1 is annotated as a pseudogene. The CDR3 length is 14 residues. The CDR3 spells CASSATGSAGELFF. The CDR3 DNA sequence: TGTGCCAGCAGCGCTACAGGATCGGCCGGGGAGCTGTTTTTT.

The V call is TRBV7-6, the J call TRBJ2-2; D may be TRBD1 (6 bases). V was trimmed by 1 base and J by 5 bases, leaving 11 bases between them. This CDR3 has 15 amino acids. From germline, CDR1 is SGHVS and CDR2 FNYEAQ. The CDR3 loop reads CASSLGGRLTGELFF. The CDR3 coding sequence is TGTGCCAGCAGCTTAGGGGGGCGATTAACCGGGGAGCTGTTTTTT.

The V gene is TRBV10-1, the J gene TRBJ2-2; possible D gene TRBD2, 6 bases. V was trimmed by 1 base and J by 6 bases, leaving 9 bases between them. The CDR3 totals 14 residues. Germline V gene lookup returns CDR1 WNHNN and CDR2 SYGVQD (reference sequence). CDR3 loop: CASSEWRVPGELFF. Written as DNA, the CDR3 is TGCGCCAGCAGTGAGTGGAGGGTCCCCGGGGAGCTGTTTTTT.

The gene calls are TRBV10-1 and TRBJ1-1; D is ambiguous. Per the germline V gene, CDR1 is WNHNN and CDR2 is SYGVQD (reference sequence). The CDR3 has 14 residues. Trimming pared 6 bases from V and 2 bases from J, leaving 13 bases between. The CDR3 here is CASRERLDNTEAFF. The CDR3 DNA reads TGCGCCAGCAGAGAACGACTCGACAACACTGAAGCTTTCTTT.

This sequence joins TRBV27 and TRBJ2-5; TRBD1 agrees at 7 bases. V shed 5 bases and J 1 base; nucleotides not matched to a gene: 7. The germline V gene encodes CDR1 MNHEY and CDR2 SMNVEV (reference sequence). The CDR3 contains 15 residues. The CDR3 protein is CASSPRTGPQETQYF. The CDR3 DNA is TGTGCCAGCAGTCCCCGGACAGGCCCCCAAGAGACCCAGTACTTC.

This chain joins TRBV7-8 and TRBJ1-2, with D unresolved. This CDR3 spans 14 amino acids. CDR1 and CDR2 (germline): SGHVS, FQNEAQ. V gave up 6 bases and J gave up 0 bases, with 11 bases separating them. Here the CDR3 reads CASRAGSPNYGYTF. The CDR3 nucleotides are TGTGCCAGCAGAGCGGGATCCCCTAACTATGGCTACACCTTC.

The chain is built from TRBV27 and TRBJ1-5, with D uncertain. Trimming shortened V by 4 bases and J by 5 bases, and 3 bases separated the two germline ends. This CDR3 has 11 amino acids. The germline CDR1 and CDR2 sequences are MNHEY and SMNVEV (reference sequence). This CDR3 is CASSSYQPQHF. The CDR3 coding sequence is TGTGCCAGCAGTTCGTATCAGCCCCAGCATTTT.

J is TRBJ2-1 and V is TRBV15; a possible D gene is TRBD1 (6 bases). The CDR3 spans 11 residues. Per the germline V gene, CDR1 is LNHNV and CDR2 is YYDKDF (reference sequence). Trimming removed 4 bases from V and 12 bases from J, with 10 bases in between. Here the CDR3 DNA reads TGTGCCACCAGCAATCAAGGGGGGCAGTTCTTC. This gives the protein CATSNQGGQFF.

In nucleotides, the CDR3 is TGTGCCAGCAGTTTACCGGGACAGGGAAACACTGAAGCTTTCTTT. Amino acids: CASSLPGQGNTEAFF. The rearrangement links TRBV28 to TRBJ1-1; TRBD1 matches at 9 bases. Germline V gene lookup returns CDR1 MDHEN and CDR2 SYDVKM. V lost 2 bases and J lost 2; bases outside the gene matches: 3. This CDR3 contains 15 residues.

The chain employs TRBV6-5 and TRBJ2-3; 8 bases match TRBD2. V was clipped by 0 bases and J by 2 bases; unmatched bases: 4. The CDR3 is 16 residues long. Germline V gene data show CDR1 as MNHEY and CDR2 as SVGAGI. The CDR3 reads CASSYSREGTTDTQYF. The CDR3 region has the DNA TGTGCCAGCAGTTACTCTCGGGAGGGGACCACAGATACGCAGTATTTT.

V gene TRBV7-7 combines with J gene TRBJ2-2; D might be TRBD1 (6 bases). The CDR3 has 16 amino acids. Germline CDR1 is SSHAT and CDR2 is FNYEAQ (reference sequence). Trimming stripped 1 base from V and 8 bases from J, with 17 bases between. CDR3 region: CASSLGQAVISGELFF. The CDR3 DNA sequence: TGTGCCAGCAGCTTAGGACAGGCGGTTATCTCGGGGGAGCTGTTTTTT.

The rearrangement joins TRBV7-2 to TRBJ2-2; 8 bases are a match to TRBD1. The CDR3 spans 14 residues. J lost 6 bases, V lost 4 bases, and 4 bases had no gene match. Germline CDR1 and CDR2: SGHTA and FQGNSA. The CDR3 DNA follows: TGTGCCAGCAGCTCACTGGACAGGGCCGGGGAGCTGTTTTTT. It specifies CASSSLDRAGELFF.

V and J are TRBV6-5 and TRBJ1-2, with D unclear. The CDR3 sequence is 14 residues long. Germline V gives CDR1 MNHEY, CDR2 SVGAGI. V lost 0 bases and J 4 bases, leaving 9 bases between the germline ends. The CDR3 region has the DNA TGTGCCAGCAGTTACTCGAACTTTGGCTATGGCTACACCTTC. Translating it yields CASSYSNFGYGYTF.

The rearrangement links TRBV4-1 to TRBJ1-6; 9 nucleotides align to TRBD1. This CDR3 has 16 residues. Per germline, CDR1 MGHRA and CDR2 YSYEKL. With V trimmed by 1 base and J by 4 bases, 2 bases remained unmatched. Written as DNA, the CDR3 is TGCGCCAGCAGCCAAGGGGACAGGGAGTATAATTCACCCCTCCACTTT. Protein: CASSQGDREYNSPLHF.

The chain has TRBV4-2 and TRBJ1-6; no clear D. Trimming shortened V by 7 bases and J by 6 bases, and 13 bases separated the two germline ends. Germline V lookup: CDR1 LGHNA, CDR2 YNFKEQ. The CDR3 has 14 amino acids. As DNA, the CDR3 is TGTGCCAGCAACACTGGCGGCACTAATTCACCCCTCCACTTT. The encoded protein is CASNTGGTNSPLHF.

This CDR3 is CASSHGQENTEAFF. The DNA for the CDR3 is TGTGCCAGTAGTCACGGACAGGAGAACACTGAAGCTTTCTTT. The chain links TRBV19 to TRBJ1-1, with 7 bases fitting TRBD1. V trimming: 5 bases; J trimming: 1 base; junction bases outside the gene matches: 4. The CDR3 loop spans 14 amino acids. CDR1 and CDR2 (germline): LNHDA, SQIVND (reference sequence).

The chain couples TRBV5-1 to TRBJ1-1; 10 nucleotides agree with TRBD1. The CDR3 runs 15 residues. Germline V gene sequence: CDR1 SGHRS, CDR2 YFSETQ. V gave up 0 bases and J gave up 4 bases; unmatched junction bases: 3. CDR3 bases: TGCGCCAGCAGCTTGGATGGGGACAGGGGCACTGAAGCTTTCTTT. Amino acid sequence: CASSLDGDRGTEAFF.

This chain connects TRBV11-1 to TRBJ1-1; TRBD1 aligns across 7 bases. This CDR3 contains 12 residues. Germline trimming cut 5 bases from V and 7 bases from J; bases unmatched to any gene: 4. The germline gives CDR1 SGHAT, CDR2 FQDESV (reference sequence). The CDR3 nucleotides read TGTGCCAGCAGCAAGACAGGGTTTGAAGCTTTCTTT. It encodes CASSKTGFEAFF.

The V and J genes are TRBV4-2 and TRBJ2-3; no definite D call. The CDR3 loop spans 16 amino acids. CDR1 LGHNA and CDR2 YNFKEQ come from the germline V gene. V was clipped by 0 bases and J by 2 bases, with 12 bases between them. CDR3 DNA: TGTGCCAGCAGCCAAGAGTGGGTAGAGGCCACAGATACGCAGTATTTT. Translation gives CASSQEWVEATDTQYF.

This chain links TRBV28 with TRBJ2-7; 10 positions agree with TRBD1. The V gene end was trimmed by 6 bases and the J gene end by 5 bases; junction bases not matched to a gene: 4. The CDR3 spans 13 residues. CDR1 is MDHEN and CDR2 is SYDVKM in the germline V gene. In nucleotides, the CDR3 is TGTGCCAGCAGGACAGGGGGCCAAGACGAGCAGTACTTC. This sequence encodes CASRTGGQDEQYF.

CDR3 sequence (DNA): TGTGCCAGCAGCCCACGACAGGGGGAGAGAGGGAACACTGAAGCTTTCTTT. Translation: CASSPRQGERGNTEAFF. This chain uses TRBV14 with TRBJ1-1; 9 bases map to TRBD1. With 4 bases clipped from V and 1 base from J, the junction kept 10 bases outside the gene matches. This CDR3 contains 17 residues. Germline V gives CDR1 SGHDN, CDR2 FVKESK.

In this sample, this clone turned up once. The rearrangement joins TRBV18 to TRBJ2-4, with 9 bases fitting TRBD1. CDR1 is KGHSH and CDR2 is LQKENI in the germline V gene. This CDR3 region has 15 residues. J lost 3 bases, V lost 6 bases, and 6 bases had no gene match. The CDR3 region has the DNA TGTGCCAGCTCCCCAACGGACAGGGGCAAAAACATTCAGTACTTC. This translates into CASSPTDRGKNIQYF.

This rearrangement joins TRBV28 to TRBJ2-3; 14 positions match TRBD2. Germline values: CDR1 MDHEN, CDR2 SYDVKM. The junction had 12 bases not matched to a gene; V was cut back by 8 bases and J by 11 bases. The CDR3 is 15 residues long. This CDR3 reads CASPTGLAGGGEQYF. For the CDR3, the DNA is TGTGCCAGCCCTACTGGACTAGCGGGGGGCGGAGAGCAGTATTTT.

The chain employs TRBV19 and TRBJ2-3, with a weak D call TRBD1 (6 bases). Trimming took 1 base from V and 2 from J, leaving 16 bases between them. CDR3 length: 17 residues. Germline V CDR1 and CDR2: LNHDA, SQIVND (reference sequence). CDR3 region: CASSIGNWAGATDTQYF. In nucleotides, the CDR3 is TGTGCCAGTAGTATAGGAAACTGGGCAGGGGCCACAGATACGCAGTATTTT.

This chain joins TRBV6-1 and TRBJ2-7, with TRBD1 matching over 11 bases. V shed 1 base and J 6 bases; nucleotides not matched to a gene: 5. The CDR3 extends over 15 amino acids. The V gene's germline CDR1 is MNHNS and CDR2 SASEGT. In DNA form, the CDR3 reads TGTGCCAGCAGTGAAGAGGGGACAGGGGGACGCGAGCAGTACTTC. Protein: CASSEEGTGGREQYF.

The chain employs TRBV5-1 and TRBJ2-5; TRBD1 matches at 11 bases. The J segment lost 4 bases and the V segment lost 4 bases, leaving 9 bases of the junction unmatched. There are 16 residues in the CDR3. Germline-derived CDR1 and CDR2 are SGHRS and YFSETQ. The CDR3 bases are TGCGCCAGCAGCCGTACGGGACAGGGGGTAGGAGAGACCCAGTACTTC. Protein: CASSRTGQGVGETQYF.

The rearrangement joins TRBV6-6 to TRBJ2-7, with TRBD2 as a possible D gene (6 bases). The CDR3 is 16 amino acids. Deletions cut 5 bases from V and 7 bases from J, with 24 bases between. Germline V gene lookup returns CDR1 MNHNY and CDR2 SVGAGI (reference sequence). In DNA, the CDR3 is TGTGCCAGCAGTACATCCTTTGGGGGGAAAAGGGTGGAGCAGTACTTC. Protein product: CASSTSFGGKRVEQYF.